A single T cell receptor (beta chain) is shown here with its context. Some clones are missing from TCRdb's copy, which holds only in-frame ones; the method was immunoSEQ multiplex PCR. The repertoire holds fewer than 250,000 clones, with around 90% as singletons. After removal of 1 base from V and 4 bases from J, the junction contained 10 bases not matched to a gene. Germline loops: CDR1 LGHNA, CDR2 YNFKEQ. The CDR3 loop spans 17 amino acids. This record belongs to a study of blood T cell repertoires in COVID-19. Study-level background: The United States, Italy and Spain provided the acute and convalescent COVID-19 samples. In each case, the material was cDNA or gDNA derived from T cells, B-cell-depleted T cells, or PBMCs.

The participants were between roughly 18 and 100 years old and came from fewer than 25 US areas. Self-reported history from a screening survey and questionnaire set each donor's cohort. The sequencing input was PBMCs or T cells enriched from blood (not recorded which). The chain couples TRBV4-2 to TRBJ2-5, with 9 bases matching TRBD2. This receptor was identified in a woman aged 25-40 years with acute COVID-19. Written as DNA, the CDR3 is TGTGCCAGCAGCCAAGTGGAGGCGGGGGGGCGTGGAGAGACCCAGTACTTC. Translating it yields CASSQVEAGGRGETQYF.